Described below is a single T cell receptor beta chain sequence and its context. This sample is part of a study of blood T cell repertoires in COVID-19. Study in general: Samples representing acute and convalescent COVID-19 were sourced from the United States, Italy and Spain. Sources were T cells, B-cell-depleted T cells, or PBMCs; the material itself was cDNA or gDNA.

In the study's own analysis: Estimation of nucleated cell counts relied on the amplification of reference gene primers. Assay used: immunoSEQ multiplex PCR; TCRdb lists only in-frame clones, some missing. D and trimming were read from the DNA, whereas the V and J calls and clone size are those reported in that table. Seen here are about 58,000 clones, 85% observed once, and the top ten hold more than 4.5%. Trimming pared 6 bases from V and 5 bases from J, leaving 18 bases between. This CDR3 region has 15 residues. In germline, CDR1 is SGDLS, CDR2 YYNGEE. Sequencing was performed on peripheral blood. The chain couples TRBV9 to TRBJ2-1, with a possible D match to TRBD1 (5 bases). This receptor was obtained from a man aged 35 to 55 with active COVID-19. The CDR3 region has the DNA TGTGCCAGCACCGTGACAGACAGTAGGAACAATGAGCAGTTCTTC. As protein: CASTVTDSRNNEQFF.